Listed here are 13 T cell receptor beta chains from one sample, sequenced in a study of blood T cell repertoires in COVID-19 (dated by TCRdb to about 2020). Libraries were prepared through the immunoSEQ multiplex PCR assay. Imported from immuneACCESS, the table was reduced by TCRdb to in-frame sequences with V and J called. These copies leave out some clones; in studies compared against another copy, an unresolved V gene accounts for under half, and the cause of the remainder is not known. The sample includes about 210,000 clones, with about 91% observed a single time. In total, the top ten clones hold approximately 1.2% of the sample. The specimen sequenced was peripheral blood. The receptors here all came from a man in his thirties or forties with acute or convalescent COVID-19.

For the CDR3, the DNA is TGTGCCAGCAGTTCAGGGACTAGCGGGAGAGGTTACGAGCAGTACTTC. Protein sequence: CASSSGTSGRGYEQYF. The genes are TRBV6-6 and TRBJ2-7; 14 bases align to TRBD2. The germline V gene has CDR1 MNHNY and CDR2 SVGAGI (reference sequence). Trimming removed 4 bases from V and 4 bases from J; junction bases left unmatched: 6. This CDR3 has 16 residues.

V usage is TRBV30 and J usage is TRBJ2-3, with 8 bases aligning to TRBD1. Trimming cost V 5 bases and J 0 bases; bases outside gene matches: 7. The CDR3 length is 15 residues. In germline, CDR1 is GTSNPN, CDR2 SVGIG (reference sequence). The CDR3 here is CAWSSGQGSTDTQYF. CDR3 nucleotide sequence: TGTGCCTGGTCTTCCGGACAGGGTAGCACAGATACGCAGTATTTT.

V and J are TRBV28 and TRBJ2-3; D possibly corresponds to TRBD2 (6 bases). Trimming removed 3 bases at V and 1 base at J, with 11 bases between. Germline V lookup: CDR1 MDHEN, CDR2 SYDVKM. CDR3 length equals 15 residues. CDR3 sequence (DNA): TGTGCCAGCAGTTTCGGGGGAGACCGCACAGATACGCAGTATTTT. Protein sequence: CASSFGGDRTDTQYF.

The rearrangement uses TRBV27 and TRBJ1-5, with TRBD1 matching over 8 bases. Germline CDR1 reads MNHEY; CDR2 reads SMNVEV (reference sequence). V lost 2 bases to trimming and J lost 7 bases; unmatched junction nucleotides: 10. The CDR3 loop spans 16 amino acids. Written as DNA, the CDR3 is TGTGCCAGCAGTTTAGTGGCAGGGGGCGTACCGCAGCCCCAGCATTTT. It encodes CASSLVAGGVPQPQHF.

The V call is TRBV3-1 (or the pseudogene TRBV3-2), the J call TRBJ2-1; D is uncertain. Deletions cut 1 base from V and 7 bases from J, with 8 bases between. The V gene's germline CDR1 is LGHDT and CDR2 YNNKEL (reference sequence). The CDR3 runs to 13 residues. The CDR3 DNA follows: TGTGCCAGCAGCCAAGCCATACGGAATGAGCAGTTCTTC. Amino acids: CASSQAIRNEQFF.

CDR3 nucleotide sequence: TGTGCCAGCACGGTGGGTTCTAGCGGATCCTACGAGCAGTACTTC. It encodes CASTVGSSGSYEQYF. This chain joins TRBV6-6 and TRBJ2-7, with 7 bases aligning to TRBD2. There are 15 residues in the CDR3. Germline CDR1 MNHNY, CDR2 SVGAGI (reference sequence). V lost 7 bases to trimming and J lost 1 base; unmatched junction nucleotides: 10.

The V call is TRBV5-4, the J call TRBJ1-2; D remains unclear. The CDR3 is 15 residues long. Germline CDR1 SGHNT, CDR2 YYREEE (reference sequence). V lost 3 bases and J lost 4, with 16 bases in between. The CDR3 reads CASSSPPDSLYGYTF. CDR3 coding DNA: TGTGCCAGCAGCTCCCCGCCCGACTCCCTCTATGGCTACACCTTC.

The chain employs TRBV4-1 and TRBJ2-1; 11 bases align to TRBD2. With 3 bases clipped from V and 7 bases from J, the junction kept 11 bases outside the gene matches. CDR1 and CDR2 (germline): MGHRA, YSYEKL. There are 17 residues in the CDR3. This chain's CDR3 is CASSQDRTSGSRNEQFF. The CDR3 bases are TGCGCCAGCAGCCAGGACCGAACTAGCGGGAGTCGTAATGAGCAGTTCTTC.

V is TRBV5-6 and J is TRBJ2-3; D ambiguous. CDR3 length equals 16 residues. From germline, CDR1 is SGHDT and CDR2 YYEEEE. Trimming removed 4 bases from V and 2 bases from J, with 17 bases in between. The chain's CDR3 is CASSRFSLRLTDTQYF. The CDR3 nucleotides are TGTGCCAGCAGCCGGTTTAGTTTACGCCTCACAGATACGCAGTATTTT.

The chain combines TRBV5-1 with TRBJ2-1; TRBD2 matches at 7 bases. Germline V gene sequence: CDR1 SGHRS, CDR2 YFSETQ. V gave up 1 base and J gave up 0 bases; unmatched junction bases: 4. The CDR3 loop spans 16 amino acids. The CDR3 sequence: CASSLLAASSYNEQFF. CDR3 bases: TGCGCCAGCAGCTTGCTAGCGGCAAGCTCCTACAATGAGCAGTTCTTC.

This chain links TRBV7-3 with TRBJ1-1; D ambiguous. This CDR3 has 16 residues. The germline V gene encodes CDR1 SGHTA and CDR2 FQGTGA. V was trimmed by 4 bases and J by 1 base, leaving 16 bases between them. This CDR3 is CASSSEPVGRNTEAFF. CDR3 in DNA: TGTGCCAGCAGCTCAGAGCCGGTGGGGAGGAACACTGAAGCTTTCTTT. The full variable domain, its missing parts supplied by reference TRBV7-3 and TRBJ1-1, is GAGVSQTPSNKVTEKGKYVELRCDPISGHTALYWYRQSLGQGPEFLIYFQGTGAADDSGLPNDRFFAVRPEGSVSTLKIQRTERGDSAVYLCASSSEPVGRNTEAFFGQGTRLTVV.

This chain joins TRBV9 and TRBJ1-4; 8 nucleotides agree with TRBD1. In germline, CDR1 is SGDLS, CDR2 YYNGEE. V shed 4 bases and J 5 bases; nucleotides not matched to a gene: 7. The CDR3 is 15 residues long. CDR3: CASSLRQGRNEKLFF. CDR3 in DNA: TGTGCCAGCAGCTTACGACAGGGGCGGAATGAAAAACTGTTTTTT.

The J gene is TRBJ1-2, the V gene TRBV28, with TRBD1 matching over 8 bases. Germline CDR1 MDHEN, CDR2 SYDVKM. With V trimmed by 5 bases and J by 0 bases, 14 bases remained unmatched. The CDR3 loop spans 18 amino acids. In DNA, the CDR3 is TGTGCCAGCAGTGAAAACAGGGGGGCCTTTACTTCTAACTATGGCTACACCTTC. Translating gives CASSENRGAFTSNYGYTF.